A selection of T cell receptor beta chains follows, all from one sample in a study of post-analysis software for immune sequencing data. TCRdb fed the PCR reads into MiXCR, producing one record per CDR3 protein. The repertoire holds 820,000 or so distinct CDR3 sequences, with about 50% as singletons. The sequencing sample was made of blood. The receptors stem from a girl under 18 with multiple sclerosis. Each CDR3 is given with its conserved first and last residue. D genes are given only for firm matches. Clone size is not always given. Where it is, it says once, few, many or a class for expanded clones.

v_call,d_call,j_call,cdr3_length,clone_size,cdr3_aa,cdr3_nt
TRBV6-1,TRBD1,TRBJ2-7,14,few,CASTADRATGEQYF,TGTGCCAGCACCGCGGACAGGGCAACGGGGGAGCAGTACTTC
TRBV28,.,TRBJ2-5,14,.,CASSPLGNQETQYF,TGTGCCAGCAGTCCCCTGGGAAATCAAGAGACCCAGTACTTC
TRBV7-6,.,TRBJ1-2,16,.,CASSLEAAGAGYGYTF,TGTGCCAGCAGCTTAGAAGCTGCAGGGGCAGGTTATGGCTACACCTTC
TRBV11-2,TRBD2,TRBJ2-3,12,.,CASSLAAGVAYF,TGTGCCAGCAGCTTAGCAGCGGGGGTGGCGTATTTT
TRBV29-1,.,TRBJ1-2,15,.,CSVDLAEGPNYGYTF,TGCAGCGTTGATTTGGCAGAGGGGCCTAACTATGGCTACACCTTC
TRBV15,.,TRBJ2-7,16,.,CATSRDLGRLSYEQYF,TGTGCCACCAGTAGAGATCTCGGCAGACTCTCCTACGAGCAGTACTTC
TRBV7-7,.,TRBJ1-1,15,.,CASSARKRADTEAFF,TGTGCCAGCAGCGCACGTAAAAGGGCTGACACTGAAGCTTTCTTT
TRBV7-2,.,TRBJ2-7,13,.,CASSPYSSGEQYF,TGTGCCAGCAGCCCCTATAGTAGCGGCGAGCAGTACTTC
TRBV9,TRBD2,TRBJ2-1,14,.,CASSVEGLAGVKFF,TGTGCCAGCAGCGTAGAGGGACTAGCGGGAGTGAAGTTCTTC
TRBV9,.,TRBJ2-7,15,.,CASSVGGGLLGEQYF,TGTGCCAGCAGCGTGGGTGGTGGGCTATTAGGTGAGCAGTACTTC
TRBV5-1,.,TRBJ2-1,14,.,CASSLGSSGNEQSF,TGCGCCAGCAGCTTGGGGAGTAGTGGCAATGAGCAGTCCTTC
TRBV5-5,.,TRBJ2-7,15,.,CASTPMGSQPYEQYF,TGTGCCAGCACCCCTATGGGTAGTCAGCCCTACGAGCAGTACTTC
TRBV12-3/TRBV12-4,.,TRBJ1-2,13,.,CASKWDAGGRYTF,TGTGCCAGCAAATGGGATGCCGGCGGTCGCTACACCTTC
TRBV29-1,TRBD1,TRBJ2-3,14,few,CSATGQGVADTQYF,TGCAGCGCTACCGGACAGGGAGTGGCAGATACGCAGTATTTT
TRBV20-1,.,TRBJ2-5,17,.,CSAIGGVLRTIQETQYF,TGCAGTGCTATCGGGGGAGTCCTGCGGACTATACAAGAGACCCAGTACTTC
TRBV7-2,TRBD1,TRBJ1-2,15,.,CASSSIDRGGSGYTF,TGTGCCAGCAGTTCCATAGACAGGGGTGGCAGCGGCTACACCTTC